Sequencing of this T cell receptor beta chain was carried out in a study of T cell repertoires in cytomegalovirus infection. Across the whole study: Public TCR beta signatures indicated both CMV infection and matching HLA type.

A note on this clonotype: The antigen remains undetermined. A read error is possible here, since a much larger clone lies one base away.

TCRdb independently ran MiXCR on the reads; one entry per CDR3 protein. The table records approximately 200,000 distinct CDR3 sequences, 22% of them present only once. Overall study results and limits: Dominating the ex vivo response were TCR beta clonotypes that were CMV-specific and HLA-C-restricted.

The source is a human donor in good health (CMV status not recorded). Some clones in this sample may be carry-over from other donors' samples. Sample: CD8+ T cells from PBMCs.

The CDR3 DNA sequence: TGTGCCAGCAGCTTATGGGTCAGGGCTTACGAGCAGTACTTC. Its translation: CASSLWVRAYEQYF. The V gene is TRBV11-2, the J gene TRBJ2-7, with D tentatively TRBD1 (5 bases). The CDR3 spans 14 residues. CDR1 and CDR2 (germline): SGHAT, FQNNGV. Trimming cost V 2 bases and J 4 bases, with 12 bases left between them.